This TCR beta chain is drawn from a study of blood T cell repertoires in COVID-19. Turning to the study itself: Researchers got acute and convalescent COVID-19 samples from the United States, Italy and Spain. T cells, B-cell-depleted T cells, or PBMCs provided the cDNA or gDNA that served as material.

Per the authors' pipeline: Nucleated cell counts were estimated from reference gene primer amplification. The protocol was immunoSEQ multiplex PCR, while the TCRdb copy is restricted to in-frame clones and leaves out a portion. V, J and clone size are those of that table, while D and trimming were read from the DNA. The sample carries under 200,000 clones, roughly nine tenths recorded once. The V and J ends lost 3 bases and 3 bases respectively, with 5 bases between them. The length of the CDR3 is 13 residues. Per the germline V gene, CDR1 is SGHAT and CDR2 is FQNNGV. Input material: peripheral blood. This sequence joins TRBV11-2 and TRBJ2-2; D unclear. The TCR sequence derives from a man aged 55 to 70 with active or convalescent COVID-19. The CDR3 nucleotides read TGTGCCAGCAGCTTGCGTGACACCGGGGAGCTGTTTTTT. Its protein is CASSLRDTGELFF.